This TCR beta chain comes out of a study of blood T cell repertoires in COVID-19. Background on the study: Material from acute and convalescent COVID-19 was sourced from the United States, Italy and Spain. PBMCs, B-cell-depleted T cells, or T cells provided the cDNA or gDNA that made up the material.

Data came from immunoSEQ multiplex PCR; TCRdb stores just in-frame clones and leaves some out. This sample has about 300,000 clones; around 90% occur once, and the top ten carry about 1.2%. The CDR3 runs 15 residues. Trimming took 7 bases from V and 1 from J; bases not matched to a gene: 6. From germline, CDR1 is SNHLY and CDR2 FYNNEI. This receptor was obtained from a man between 65 and 80 years old with acute or convalescent COVID-19. Material: peripheral blood. This chain uses TRBV2 with TRBJ2-1, with TRBD1 matching over 8 bases. CDR3 region: CASTRTGGSYNEQFF. CDR3 DNA sequence: TGTGCCAGCACCCGCACAGGGGGATCCTACAATGAGCAGTTCTTC.